This T cell receptor beta chain was sequenced for a study of PD-L1 blockade in urothelial cancer. As for the study in general: Tumors yielded a median of about 1,300 T cells.

Method: immunoSEQ multiplex PCR; TCRdb's copy keeps in-frame clones and lacks some. The profile shows 30,000 to 40,000 clones, roughly 36% of them singletons. The CDR3 extends over 12 amino acids. Trimming pared 5 bases from V and 10 bases from J, leaving 15 bases between. CDR1 and CDR2 (germline): SQVTM, ANQGSEA. This clone has a handful of counts. This sequence was found in a man aged 55 to 69 with urothelial cancer. The V gene is TRBV29-1, the J gene TRBJ2-4; D might be TRBD1 or TRBD2, each matching 5 bases. Sequenced material: tumor tissue, taken before atezolizumab (anti-PD-L1) treatment. CDR3 sequence (DNA): TGCAGCGTTAGTCGGGACGGGGAAATTCAGTACTTC. Its translation: CSVSRDGEIQYF.